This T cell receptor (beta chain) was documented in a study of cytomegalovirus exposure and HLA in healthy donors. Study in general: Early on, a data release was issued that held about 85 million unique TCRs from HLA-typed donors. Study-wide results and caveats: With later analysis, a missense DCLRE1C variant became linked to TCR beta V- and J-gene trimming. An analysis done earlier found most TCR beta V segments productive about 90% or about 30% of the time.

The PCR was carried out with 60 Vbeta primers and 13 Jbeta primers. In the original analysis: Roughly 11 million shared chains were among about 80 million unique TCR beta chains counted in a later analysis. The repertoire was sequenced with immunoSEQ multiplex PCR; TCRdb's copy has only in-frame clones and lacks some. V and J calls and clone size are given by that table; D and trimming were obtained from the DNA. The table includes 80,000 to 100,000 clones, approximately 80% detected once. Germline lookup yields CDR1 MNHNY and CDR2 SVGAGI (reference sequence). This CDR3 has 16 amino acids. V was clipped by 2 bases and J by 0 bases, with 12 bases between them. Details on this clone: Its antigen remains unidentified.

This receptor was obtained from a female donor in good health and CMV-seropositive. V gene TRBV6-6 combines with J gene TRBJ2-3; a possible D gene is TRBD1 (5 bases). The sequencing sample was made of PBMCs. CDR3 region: CASSYGQGLSTDTQYF. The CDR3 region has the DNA TGTGCCAGCAGTTACGGCCAGGGTCTTAGCACAGATACGCAGTATTTT.